Listed here is a single T cell receptor beta chain. The CDR3 is 11 residues long. The V and J ends lost 6 bases and 4 bases respectively, with 9 bases between them. Germline V gene sequence: CDR1 SQVTM, CDR2 ANQGSEA. This sample was taken from a study of blood T cell repertoires in COVID-19. TCRdb's copy holds only in-frame clones and misses some; the assay was immunoSEQ multiplex PCR. The table includes around 260,000 clones, 87% detected once. The sample taken for sequencing was peripheral blood. This receptor was obtained from a middle-aged woman who had recovered from COVID-19. The chain uses TRBV29-1 and TRBJ1-2, with D maybe TRBD1 (5 bases). The CDR3, as DNA: TGCAGCGTCGGGGGTTTCTATGGCTACACCTTC. As protein: CSVGGFYGYTF.